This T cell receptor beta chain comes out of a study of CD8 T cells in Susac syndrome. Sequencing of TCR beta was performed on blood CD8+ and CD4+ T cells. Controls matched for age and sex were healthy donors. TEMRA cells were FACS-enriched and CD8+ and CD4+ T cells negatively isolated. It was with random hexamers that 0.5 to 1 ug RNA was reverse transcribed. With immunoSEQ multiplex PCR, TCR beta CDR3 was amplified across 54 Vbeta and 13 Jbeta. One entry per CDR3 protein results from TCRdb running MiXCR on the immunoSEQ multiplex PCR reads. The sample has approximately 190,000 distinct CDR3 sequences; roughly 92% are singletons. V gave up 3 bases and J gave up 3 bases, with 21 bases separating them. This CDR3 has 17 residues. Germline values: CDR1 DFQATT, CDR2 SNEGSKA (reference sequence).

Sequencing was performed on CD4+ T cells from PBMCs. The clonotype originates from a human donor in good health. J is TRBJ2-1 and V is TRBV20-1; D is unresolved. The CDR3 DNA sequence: TGCAGTGCTAGGCTCCAGGTCACCCAGTACAGCTACAATGAGCAGTTCTTC. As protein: CSARLQVTQYSYNEQFF.